This T cell receptor beta chain was identified during a study of blood T cells in healthy people across ages (dated by TCRdb to the mid-2010s). Concerning the study at large: In model experiments, template switching captured roughly one uniquely barcoded TCR beta cDNA molecule for every two T cells. Age-related changes in TCR beta repertoire diversity were measured in the study by deep sequencing normalized with unique cDNA molecular identifiers. Donors were grouped into four age groups: young (average approximately 16 years), middle-aged (under 40), aged (62) and long-lived (less than 85). For two donors (one aged 18 to 29 and one aged 80 or older), the study analyzed two additional independent replicas of 1 million unique cDNA reads from the same blood draw.

Donors were under 40 systemically healthy Caucasian individuals from Russia aged roughly 6 to 90 years. Each donor gave approximately 9.3 milliliters of peripheral blood, collected into EDTA-treated Vacutainer tubes. PBMCs were isolated by Ficoll-Paque density-gradient centrifugation, with at least 6.5 million obtained per sample. Total RNA was extracted from PBMCs with Trizol reagent, with at least 5.5 micrograms obtained per sample. For every donor, flow cytometry on a PBMC aliquot measured the percentage of naive CD45RAhigh/CD27high T cells. Summary of the overall study and its limitations: Total diversity estimates from one million sequenced T cells were considered lower bounds and underestimates. Because profiling used bulk unsorted PBMCs, naive and antigen-experienced compartments could not be compared conclusively. Observed TCR beta diversity per million T cells fell roughly linearly with age, and a significant reduction was already apparent by age roughly 40. Compared with the aged group, the long-lived group had more naive CD4+ T cells, fewer expanded clones and increased TCR diversity, suggesting age selection. Observed TCR beta diversity correlated strongly with the percentage of naive T cells measured by flow cytometry. Because donor CMV infection status was unknown, age-related changes in expanded clonotypes were potentially confounded.

This clonotype was seen many times. The target of this receptor is not known. Mismatch with germline at one junction end may stem from a read error. The library came from 5' RACE. Instrument on record: Illumina HiSeq 2500. The second PCR ran for about 6 to 11 cycles and used a J-beta primer mix along with a sample-barcoded 5' primer. A unique molecular identifier was introduced onto each TCR beta cDNA molecule by a template-switch 5' adaptor carrying 12 random nucleotides. At least 2.5 million CDR3-containing paired-end reads were obtained from each sample. The Mint cDNA synthesis kit, primed by a TRBC-specific oligonucleotide, was used to synthesize first-strand cDNA from all RNA. Following uracil-DNA glycosylase treatment, all cDNA underwent a first 18-cycle PCR with the universal primers M1SS and BC2_uni_R. On the study's bioinformatics: Each sample was normalized by randomly selecting 1 million high-quality reads, each carrying a distinct molecular identifier. Instead of being binned into consensus sequences, reads with shared molecular identifiers were discarded. MiTCR, run with a Q25 quality threshold and the strictest error-elimination algorithm, handled CDR3 identification, clonotype clustering and error correction. A nonparametric unseen species model with Euler transformation was used to estimate a lower bound on total TCR beta diversity. The public sequencing data were trimmed at Q25 with fastp and processed into clonotypes with MiXCR by TCRdb, which kept only in-frame beta chains. Every entry covers one CDR3 protein and lists the most common genes and DNA from its rows. V and J calls and clone size were set by TCRdb, not the authors. The sample includes approximately 900,000 distinct CDR3 sequences, with about 27% observed a single time. The ten biggest clones cover 10% to 13% of the sample.

These same records also appear under a second study, on T cells of mothers and their children. As the second publication notes: Donors were nine systemically healthy Caucasian individuals: three mothers and their six children. cDNA synthesis used all of the extracted RNA, with 1.5 ug of RNA in each 15 ul reaction. In the second PCR, the M1S primer introduced both the sample barcodes and 2-4 random nucleotides. Over 8 million TCR beta CDR3 reads were obtained for each mother, and 3 million to 3.5 million reads were obtained for each child. Thymic selection shapes the output of TCR recombination in a similar way in related and unrelated pairs, and inherited differences have a minor effect. Normalized repertoire overlap was always found to be slightly, but never significantly, higher in related mother-child pairs than in unrelated mother-child pairs. With a sensitivity of approximately 100 clones per million clonotypes, no persistent microchimeric T cell clones were detected. To look for features that set related mother-child pairs apart from unrelated individuals, the researchers ran deep NGS to compare the TCR beta repertoires of mothers and children. Mothers averaged about 37 +/- 4 years of age and children averaged about 10 +/- 4 years. After adapters were ligated using NEBNext reagents, the libraries underwent 100+100 nt paired-end sequencing on an Illumina HiSeq 2000. To avoid cross-contamination, the mother libraries and the child libraries were prepared a month apart and sequenced in separate runs. Each donor had between roughly 450,000 and 2,100,000 distinct TCR beta clonotypes identified. Naive TCR beta clonotypes were estimated from low-frequency clonotypes matched to each donor's FACS-determined naive share, without sorting.

Sequenced: blood. The origin of this receptor is a middle-aged woman in good health.

The sequenced DNA: TGTGCCAGCAGCTTTCAGGGTGATGGCTACACCTTC. Protein translation: CASSFQGDGYTF. This chain is built from TRBV5-1 and TRBJ1-2, and possibly TRBD1, on 5 matching bases. Reading the germline V gene gives CDR1 SGHRS and CDR2 YFSETQ. Spanning cysteine to phenylalanine, the CDR3 consists of 12 amino acids. CDR3 DNA is the only sequence kept; it has 36 bases, read in frame from the first base. Supplemented by the reference TRBV5-1 and TRBJ1-2 proteins around the CDR3, the complete variable domain is KAGVTQTPRYLIKTRGQQVTLSCSPISGHRSVSWYQQTPGQGLQFLFEYFSETQRNKGNFPGRFSGRQFSNSRSEMNVSTLELGDSALYLCASSFQGDGYTFGSGTRLTVV.